This TCR beta chain came from a study of multiple sclerosis patients with progressive multifocal leukoencephalopathy. Whole-study results and caveats: Lower normalized Shannon entropy suggested reduced TRB diversity in most PML patients.

Method: immunoSEQ multiplex PCR; TCRdb's copy keeps in-frame clones and lacks some. The sample consists of approximately 29,000 clones, roughly 85% of them appearing once. As for this clone: Its antigen is unidentified.

This sample's time point: time of PML onset. At PML onset, T3 blood samples were taken. The sequence was collected from a woman aged 25 to 39 with progressive multifocal leukoencephalopathy. Sample: PBMCs, taken from a patient treated with natalizumab.

The DNA for the CDR3 is TGTGCCAGCAGCCAGGAGGGGGCGGGTGAAAAACTGTTTTTT. As protein: CASSQEGAGEKLFF. The V gene is TRBV4-2, the J gene TRBJ1-4; 7 bases match TRBD1. Per germline, CDR1 LGHNA and CDR2 YNFKEQ. This CDR3 has 14 amino acids. Germline trimming cut 3 bases from V and 7 bases from J; bases unmatched to any gene: 5.